This TCR beta chain was captured in a study of breast tumors, draining lymph nodes, adjacent tissues. Deletions cut 5 bases from V and 2 bases from J, with 20 bases between. The CDR3 consists of 17 residues. Germline V lookup: CDR1 SGHAT, CDR2 FQNNGV. Study-wide points: Luminal-like breast cancer showed significantly greater tumor-nontumor repertoire similarity than basal-like breast cancer did. Tumor repertoires ranked between lymph nodes and nontumor tissue in diversity, with V and J gene preferences.

The sample holds many counts of this clonotype. Its target is not known. TCRdb recomputed calls from the multiplex PCR reads with MiXCR, one row per CDR3 protein. The table has 30,000 to 40,000 distinct CDR3 sequences, around a third seen once. This chain joins TRBV11-2 and TRBJ2-3; a possible D gene is TRBD2 (6 bases). Sequencing was performed on breast tumor tissue. This clonotype originated in a female donor with breast cancer. Some clones in this sample may be carry-over from other donors' samples. CDR3 DNA: TGTGCCAGCAGCCCGCGGGTCCGGGAGAGGGCCACAGATACGCAGTATTTT. Protein sequence: CASSPRVRERATDTQYF.